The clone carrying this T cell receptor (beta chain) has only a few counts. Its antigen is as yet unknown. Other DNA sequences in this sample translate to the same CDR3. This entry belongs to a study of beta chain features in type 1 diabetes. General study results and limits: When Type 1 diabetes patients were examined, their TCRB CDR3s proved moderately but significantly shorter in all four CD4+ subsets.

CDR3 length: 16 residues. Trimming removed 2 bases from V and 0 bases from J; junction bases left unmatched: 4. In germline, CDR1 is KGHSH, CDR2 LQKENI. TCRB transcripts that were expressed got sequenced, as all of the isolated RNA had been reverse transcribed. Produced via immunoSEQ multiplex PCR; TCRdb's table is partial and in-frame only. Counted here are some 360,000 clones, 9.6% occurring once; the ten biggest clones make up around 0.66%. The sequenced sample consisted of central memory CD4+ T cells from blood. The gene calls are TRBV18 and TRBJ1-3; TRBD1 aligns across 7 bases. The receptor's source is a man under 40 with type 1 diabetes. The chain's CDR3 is CASSPNQGDSGNTIYF. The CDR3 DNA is TGTGCCAGCTCACCAAACCAGGGGGACTCTGGAAACACCATATATTTT.